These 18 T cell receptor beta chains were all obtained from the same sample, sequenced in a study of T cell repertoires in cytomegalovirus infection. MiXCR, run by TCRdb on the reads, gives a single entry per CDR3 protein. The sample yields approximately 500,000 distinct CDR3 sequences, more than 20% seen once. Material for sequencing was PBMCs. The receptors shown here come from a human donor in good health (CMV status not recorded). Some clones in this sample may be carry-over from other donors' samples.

CDR3 sequence: CASRLQGFNEKLFF. CDR3 nucleotides: TGTGCCAGCAGGTTACAGGGTTTTAATGAAAAACTGTTTTTT. J is TRBJ1-4 and V is TRBV12-3 or TRBV12-4; the D gene is possibly TRBD1 (6 bases). The V and J ends lost 6 bases and 4 bases respectively, with 12 bases between them. The CDR3 is 14 residues long.

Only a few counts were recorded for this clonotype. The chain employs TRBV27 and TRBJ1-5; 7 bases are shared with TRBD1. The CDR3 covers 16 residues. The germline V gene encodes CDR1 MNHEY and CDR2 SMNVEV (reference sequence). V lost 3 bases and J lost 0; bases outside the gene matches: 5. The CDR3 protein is CASSFSGGYSNQPQHF. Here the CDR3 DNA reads TGTGCCAGCAGTTTCTCAGGGGGTTATAGCAATCAGCCCCAGCATTTT.

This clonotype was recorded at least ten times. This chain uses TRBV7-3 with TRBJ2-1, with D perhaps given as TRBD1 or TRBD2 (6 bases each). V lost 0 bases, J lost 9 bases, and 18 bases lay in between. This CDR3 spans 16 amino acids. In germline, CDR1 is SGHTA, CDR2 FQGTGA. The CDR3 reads CASSLTAGSGRGEQFF. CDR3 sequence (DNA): TGTGCCAGCAGCTTAACGGCGGGGTCAGGCAGGGGTGAGCAGTTCTTC.

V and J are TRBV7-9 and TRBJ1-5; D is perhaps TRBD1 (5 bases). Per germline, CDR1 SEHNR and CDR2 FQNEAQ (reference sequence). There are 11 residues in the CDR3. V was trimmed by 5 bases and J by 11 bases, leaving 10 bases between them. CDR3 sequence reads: CASSHDSTQHF. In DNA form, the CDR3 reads TGTGCCAGCAGCCACGACAGTACCCAGCATTTT.

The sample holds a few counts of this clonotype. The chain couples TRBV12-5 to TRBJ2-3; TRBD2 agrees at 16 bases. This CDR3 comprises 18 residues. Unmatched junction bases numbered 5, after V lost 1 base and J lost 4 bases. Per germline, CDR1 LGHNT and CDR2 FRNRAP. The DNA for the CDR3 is TGTGCTAGTGGTTTGGGCCCGGGACTAGCGGGAGGGGCAGATACGCAGTATTTT. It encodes CASGLGPGLAGGADTQYF. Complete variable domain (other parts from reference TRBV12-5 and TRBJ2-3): DARVTQTPRHKVTEMGQEVTMRCQPILGHNTVFWYRQTMMQGLELLAYFRNRAPLDDSGMPKDRFSAEMPDATLATLKIQPSEPRDSAVYFCASGLGPGLAGGADTQYFGPGTRLTVL.

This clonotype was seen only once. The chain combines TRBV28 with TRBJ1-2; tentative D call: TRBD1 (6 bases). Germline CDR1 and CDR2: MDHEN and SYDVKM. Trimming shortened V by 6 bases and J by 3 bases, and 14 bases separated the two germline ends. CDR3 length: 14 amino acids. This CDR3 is CASRSGTRDYGYTF. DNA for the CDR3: TGTGCCAGCAGATCCGGGACACGCGACTATGGCTACACCTTC.

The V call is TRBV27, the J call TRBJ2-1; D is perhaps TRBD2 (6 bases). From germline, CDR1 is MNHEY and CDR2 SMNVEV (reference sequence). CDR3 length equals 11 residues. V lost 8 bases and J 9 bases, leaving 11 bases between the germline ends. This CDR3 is CASGLLLEQFF. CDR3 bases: TGTGCCAGCGGACTACTCCTTGAGCAGTTCTTC.

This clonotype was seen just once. The CDR3, as DNA: TGTGCCAGCAGCTTGCCGGGACAGGGGTGGAACCGGGACATTCAGTACTTC. It is translated as CASSLPGQGWNRDIQYF. V gene TRBV5-8 combines with J gene TRBJ2-4; 10 nucleotides agree with TRBD1. This CDR3 spans 17 amino acids. J gave up 8 bases and V 1 base, and 12 bases lay outside the gene matches. From germline, CDR1 is SGHTS and CDR2 YDEGEE.

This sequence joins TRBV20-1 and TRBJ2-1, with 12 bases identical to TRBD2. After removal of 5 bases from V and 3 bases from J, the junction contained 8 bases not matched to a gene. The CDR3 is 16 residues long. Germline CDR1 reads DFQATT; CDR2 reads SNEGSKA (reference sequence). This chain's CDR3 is CSAQTSGGPNYNEQFF. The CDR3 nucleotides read TGCAGTGCTCAAACTAGCGGGGGGCCTAACTACAATGAGCAGTTCTTC.

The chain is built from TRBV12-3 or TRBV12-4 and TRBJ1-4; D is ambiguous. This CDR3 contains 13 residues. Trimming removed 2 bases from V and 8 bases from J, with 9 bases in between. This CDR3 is CASSLRRKEKLFF. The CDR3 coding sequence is TGTGCCAGCAGTTTAAGACGGAAAGAAAAACTGTTTTTT.

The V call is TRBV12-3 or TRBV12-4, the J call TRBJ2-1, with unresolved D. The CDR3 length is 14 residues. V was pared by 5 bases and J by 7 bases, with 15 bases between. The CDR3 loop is CASSHQDGPNEQFF. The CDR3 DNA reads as TGTGCCAGCAGTCATCAGGACGGTCCGAATGAGCAGTTCTTC.

CDR3 DNA: TGTGCCAGTAGTATAGTGCAGGGAGGGAATCAGCCCCAGCATTTT. Encoded protein: CASSIVQGGNQPQHF. V usage is TRBV19 and J usage is TRBJ1-5; maybe TRBD1 (5 bases). The CDR3 totals 15 residues. V gave up 1 base and J gave up 4 bases, with 11 bases separating them. The V gene's germline CDR1 is LNHDA and CDR2 SQIVND (reference sequence).

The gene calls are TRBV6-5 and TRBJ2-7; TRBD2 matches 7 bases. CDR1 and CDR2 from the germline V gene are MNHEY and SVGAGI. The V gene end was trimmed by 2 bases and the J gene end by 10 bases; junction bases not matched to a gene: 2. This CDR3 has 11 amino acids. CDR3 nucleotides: TGTGCCAGCAGTTACGGGGGGGATCAGTACGTC. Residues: CASSYGGDQYV.

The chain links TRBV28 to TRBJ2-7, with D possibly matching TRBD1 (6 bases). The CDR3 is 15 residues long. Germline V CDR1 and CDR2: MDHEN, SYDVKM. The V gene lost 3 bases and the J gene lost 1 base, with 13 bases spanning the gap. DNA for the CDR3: TGTGCCAGCAGTTTTCCAGTAGGACAGTCCTACGAGCAGTACTTC. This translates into CASSFPVGQSYEQYF.

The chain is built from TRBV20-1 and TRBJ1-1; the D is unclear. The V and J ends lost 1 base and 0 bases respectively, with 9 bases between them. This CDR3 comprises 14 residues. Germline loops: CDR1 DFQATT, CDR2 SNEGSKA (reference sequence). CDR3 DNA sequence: TGCAGTGCTAGAGGGGGAATGATGAACACTGAAGCTTTCTTT. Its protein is CSARGGMMNTEAFF.

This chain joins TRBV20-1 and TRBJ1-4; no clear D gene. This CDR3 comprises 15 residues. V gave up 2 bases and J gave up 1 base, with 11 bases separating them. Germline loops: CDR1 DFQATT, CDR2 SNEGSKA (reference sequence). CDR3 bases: TGCAGTGCTAGACCTTTCCGGGGAACTAATGAAAAACTGTTTTTT. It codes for CSARPFRGTNEKLFF.

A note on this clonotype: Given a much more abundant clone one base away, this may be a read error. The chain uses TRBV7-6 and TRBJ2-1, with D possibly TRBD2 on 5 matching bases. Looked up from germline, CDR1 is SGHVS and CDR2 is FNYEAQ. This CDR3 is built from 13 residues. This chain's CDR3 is CANSRGLGYEQFF. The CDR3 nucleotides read TGTGCCAACAGCCGCGGGCTAGGGTATGAGCAGTTCTTC. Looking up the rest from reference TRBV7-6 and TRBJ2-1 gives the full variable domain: GAGVSQSPRYKVTKRGQDVALRCDPISGHVSLYWYRQALGQGPEFLTYFNYEAQQDKSGLPNDRFSAERPEGSISTLTIQRTEQRDSAMYRCANSRGLGYEQFFGPGTRLTVL.

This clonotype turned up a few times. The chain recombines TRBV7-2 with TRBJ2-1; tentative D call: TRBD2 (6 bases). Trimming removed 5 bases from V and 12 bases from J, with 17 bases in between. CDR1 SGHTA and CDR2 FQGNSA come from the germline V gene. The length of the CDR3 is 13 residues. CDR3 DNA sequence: TGTGCCAGCAGCCCGGGAGTATTTTTACGGCAGTTCTTC. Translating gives CASSPGVFLRQFF.